This is a list of T cell receptor beta chains from one sample in a study of glioma-infiltrating T cells after dendritic cell vaccination. Clones were read by immunoSEQ multiplex PCR, and TCRdb kept only the in-frame ones, dropping some. The sample includes 45,000 to 60,000 clones, about 79% of them seen just once. Here the sequenced sample was blood, taken after dendritic cell vaccination. The receptors were sampled from a human donor with glioblastoma. Each CDR3 is given with its conserved first and last residue. The order of the fields is V gene, clone size, J gene, D gene, CDR3 protein, CDR3 DNA. The D gene is left open where the match is weak. Some rows mark clone size as missing; the rest say once, few, many or name a class of expanded clone.

V: TRBV7-8; size: once; J: TRBJ1-2; D: NA; CDR3: CASSLAGRANYGYTF; DNA: TGTGCCAGCAGCTTAGCGGGCAGGGCTAACTATGGCTACACCTTC
V: TRBV14; size: NA; J: TRBJ1-6; D: NA; CDR3: CASSNRVLSPLHF; DNA: TGTGCCAGCAGTAACAGGGTCCTTTCACCCCTCCACTTT
V: TRBV6-6; size: NA; J: TRBJ1-1; D: NA; CDR3: CASSYKGGGEAFF; DNA: TGTGCCAGCAGTTACAAGGGGGGGGGTGAAGCTTTCTTT
V: TRBV4-2; size: NA; J: TRBJ1-2; D: NA; CDR3: CASSQEVQGMNGYTF; DNA: TGTGCCAGCAGCCAAGAGGTACAGGGTATGAATGGCTACACCTTC
V: TRBV30; size: NA; J: TRBJ2-1; D: NA; CDR3: CAWSPRAYNEQFF; DNA: TGTGCCTGGAGCCCTCGAGCTTACAATGAGCAGTTCTTC
V: TRBV2; size: NA; J: TRBJ2-3; D: NA; CDR3: CASSLGAPSTDTQYF; DNA: TGTGCCAGCAGTTTAGGGGCCCCTAGCACAGATACGCAGTATTTT
V: TRBV5-6; size: NA; J: TRBJ2-7; D: TRBD2; CDR3: CASSLEVGLANNEQYF; DNA: TGTGCCAGCAGCTTGGAGGTGGGACTAGCGAACAACGAGCAGTACTTC
V: TRBV11-2; size: few; J: TRBJ1-4; D: NA; CDR3: CASSLAGDEKLFF; DNA: TGTGCCAGCTCCCTAGCCGGGGATGAAAAACTGTTTTTT
V: TRBV5-4; size: NA; J: TRBJ2-1; D: NA; CDR3: CASSSWASPNEQFF; DNA: TGTGCCAGCAGCTCGTGGGCCAGCCCAAATGAGCAGTTCTTC
V: TRBV4-1; size: once; J: TRBJ2-5; D: TRBD2; CDR3: CASSHPGLVQETQYF; DNA: TGCGCCAGCAGCCACCCGGGACTAGTCCAAGAGACCCAGTACTTC
V: TRBV2; size: NA; J: TRBJ2-5; D: TRBD1; CDR3: CASRSLTGGYQETQYF; DNA: TGTGCCAGCAGAAGCCTTACAGGGGGATACCAAGAGACCCAGTACTTC
V: TRBV7-9; size: NA; J: TRBJ1-2; D: NA; CDR3: CASSLYEGSGANYGYTF; DNA: TGTGCCAGCAGCTTATATGAGGGGAGCGGGGCTAACTATGGCTACACCTTC
V: TRBV7-6; size: once; J: TRBJ1-6; D: NA; CDR3: CASSLASRRDSPLHF; DNA: TGTGCCAGCAGCTTAGCCTCCCGCAGGGATTCACCCCTCCACTTT
V: TRBV30; size: NA; J: TRBJ1-1; D: NA; CDR3: CAWSARTRYYTEAFF; DNA: TGTGCCTGGAGTGCCCGGACACGGTATTACACTGAAGCTTTCTTT
V: TRBV4-1; size: NA; J: TRBJ1-5; D: NA; CDR3: CVSSLQGSGNQPQHF; DNA: TGCGTCAGCAGCCTCCAGGGTTCGGGCAATCAGCCCCAGCATTTT
V: TRBV5-6; size: NA; J: TRBJ2-7; D: TRBD1; CDR3: CASSRDRGYLGQYF; DNA: TGTGCCAGCAGCCGGGACAGGGGGTACCTGGGGCAGTACTTC
V: TRBV27; size: NA; J: TRBJ2-7; D: TRBD2; CDR3: CASSLSIAGGFEQYF; DNA: TGTGCCAGCAGTTTATCGATAGCGGGGGGTTTCGAGCAGTACTTC
V: TRBV2; size: NA; J: TRBJ1-3; D: NA; CDR3: CASSSDRSSGNTIYF; DNA: TGTGCCAGCAGTTCCGACAGAAGCTCTGGAAACACCATATATTTT
V: TRBV4-3; size: NA; J: TRBJ1-1; D: NA; CDR3: CASSQGARGLQNTEAFF; DNA: TGCGCCAGCAGCCAAGGGGCTCGCGGACTCCAGAACACTGAAGCTTTCTTT
V: TRBV15; size: NA; J: TRBJ2-7; D: NA; CDR3: CATSRISRGTHEQYF; DNA: TGTGCCACCAGCAGAATTTCCAGGGGAACCCACGAGCAGTACTTC
V: TRBV5-6; size: NA; J: TRBJ2-2; D: NA; CDR3: CASSNFRMTGELFF; DNA: TGTGCCAGCAGCAACTTTCGTATGACCGGGGAGCTGTTTTTT
V: TRBV11-2; size: NA; J: TRBJ1-6; D: NA; CDR3: CASSLDNNSPLHF; DNA: TGTGCCAGCAGCTTGGACAATAATTCACCCCTCCACTTT
V: TRBV2; size: NA; J: TRBJ1-2; D: TRBD1; CDR3: CASSEWTGDLANYGYTF; DNA: TGTGCCAGCAGTGAATGGACAGGGGACTTAGCTAACTATGGCTACACCTTC